This T cell receptor beta chain comes out of a study of chemoradiotherapy in HPV16-positive cancers. Across the study: A couple of HPV16-positive patients' cells yielded candidate HPV-specific clones and common motifs.

The CDR3 runs to 13 residues. Germline V gene data show CDR1 as KGHSH and CDR2 as LQKENI. Trimming removed 4 bases from V and 5 bases from J; junction bases left unmatched: 4. Clones were sequenced by immunoSEQ multiplex PCR, and TCRdb holds only the in-frame ones, with some missing. The table shows tens of thousands of clones, with over 90% occurring only once. This sequence originates from a human donor with HPV-associated anogenital cancer. This chain joins TRBV18 and TRBJ2-5, with 7 bases that match TRBD1. Sequenced material: blood, taken from a patient who underwent chemoradiotherapy. The CDR3 spells CASSQGARETQYF. The CDR3 DNA is TGTGCCAGCTCACAGGGGGCAAGGGAGACCCAGTACTTC.